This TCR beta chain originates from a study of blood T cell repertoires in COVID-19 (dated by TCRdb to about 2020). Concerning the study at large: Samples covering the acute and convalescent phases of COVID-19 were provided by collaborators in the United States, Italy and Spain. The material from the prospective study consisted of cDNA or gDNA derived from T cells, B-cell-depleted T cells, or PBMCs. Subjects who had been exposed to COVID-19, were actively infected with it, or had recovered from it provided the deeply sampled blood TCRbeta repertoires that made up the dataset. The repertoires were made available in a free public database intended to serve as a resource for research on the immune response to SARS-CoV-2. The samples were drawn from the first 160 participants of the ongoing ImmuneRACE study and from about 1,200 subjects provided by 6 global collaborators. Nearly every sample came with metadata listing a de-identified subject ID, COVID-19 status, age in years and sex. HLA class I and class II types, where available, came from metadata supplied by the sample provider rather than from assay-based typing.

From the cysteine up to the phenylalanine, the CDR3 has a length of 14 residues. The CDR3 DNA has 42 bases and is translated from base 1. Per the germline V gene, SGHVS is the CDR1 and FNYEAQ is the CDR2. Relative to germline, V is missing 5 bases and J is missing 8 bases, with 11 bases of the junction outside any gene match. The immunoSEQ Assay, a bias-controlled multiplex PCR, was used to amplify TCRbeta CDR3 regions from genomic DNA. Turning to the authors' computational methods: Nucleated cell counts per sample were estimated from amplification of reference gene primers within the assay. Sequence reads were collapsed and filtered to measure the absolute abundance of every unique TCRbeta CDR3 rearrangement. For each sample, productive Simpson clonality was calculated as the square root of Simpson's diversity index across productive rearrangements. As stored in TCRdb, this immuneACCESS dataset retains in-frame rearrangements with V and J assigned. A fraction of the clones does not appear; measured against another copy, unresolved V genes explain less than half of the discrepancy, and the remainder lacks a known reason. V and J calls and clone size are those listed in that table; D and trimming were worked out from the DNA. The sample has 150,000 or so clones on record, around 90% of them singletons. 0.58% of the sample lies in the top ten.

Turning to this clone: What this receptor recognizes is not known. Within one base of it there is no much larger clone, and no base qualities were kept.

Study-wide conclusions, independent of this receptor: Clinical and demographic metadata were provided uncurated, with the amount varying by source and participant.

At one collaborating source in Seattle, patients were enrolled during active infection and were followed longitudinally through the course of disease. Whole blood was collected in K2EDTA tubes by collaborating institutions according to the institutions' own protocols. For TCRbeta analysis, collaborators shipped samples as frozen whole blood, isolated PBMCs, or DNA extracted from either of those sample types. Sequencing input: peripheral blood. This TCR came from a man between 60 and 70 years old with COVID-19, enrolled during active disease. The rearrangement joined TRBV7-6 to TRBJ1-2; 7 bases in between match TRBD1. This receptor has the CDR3 CASSTRQGLNGYTF. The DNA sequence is TGTGCCAGCAGCACCAGACAGGGATTGAACGGCTACACCTTC.